Presented here are 11 T cell receptor beta chains from one specimen sequenced in a study of T cell responses to AZD1222 COVID-19 vaccine. Measured with immunoSEQ multiplex PCR; TCRdb has only the in-frame clones, and not every one. The table shows 100,000 to 150,000 clones, with around 86% occurring only once. The sample was peripheral blood, taken on day 0 of AZD1222 vaccination. The receptors shown here come from an adult in good health.

The chain links TRBV30 to TRBJ1-6, with 8 bases identical to TRBD1. The ends lost 5 bases at V and 0 bases at J; junction bases unmatched: 6. In germline, CDR1 is GTSNPN, CDR2 SVGIG (reference sequence). The length of the CDR3 is 16 residues. CDR3 DNA: TGTGCCTGGGGACAGGGAACGAACTCCTATAATTCACCCCTCCACTTT. Residues: CAWGQGTNSYNSPLHF.

The rearrangement links TRBV19 to TRBJ1-1; a weak D match, TRBD1 (6 bases). V was pared by 3 bases and J by 1 base, with 12 bases between. CDR3 length equals 15 residues. Germline V gives CDR1 LNHDA, CDR2 SQIVND (reference sequence). DNA for the CDR3: TGTGCCAGTAGTATTCCGGGGGCCGGGAACACTGAAGCTTTCTTT. This gives the protein CASSIPGAGNTEAFF. The full variable domain, with the rest looked up from reference TRBV19 and TRBJ1-1, is DGGITQSPKYLFRKEGQNVTLSCEQNLNHDAMYWYRQDPGQGLRLIYYSQIVNDFQKGDIAEGYSVSREKKESFPLTVTSAQKNPTAFYLCASSIPGAGNTEAFFGQGTRLTVV.

The J gene is TRBJ1-1, the V gene TRBV27; TRBD1 matches 9 bases. The CDR3 is 15 residues long. CDR1 and CDR2 (germline): MNHEY, SMNVEV (reference sequence). V was pared by 6 bases and J by 5 bases, with 10 bases of the junction left unmatched. Here the CDR3 DNA reads TGTGCCAGCAGGGTAATGGGACAGGGTATAACTGAAGCTTTCTTT. Its translation: CASRVMGQGITEAFF.

The chain joins TRBV6-1 to TRBJ1-1; weak D call: TRBD1 (5 bases). The V and J ends lost 0 bases and 4 bases respectively, with 12 bases between them. Germline V gene data show CDR1 as MNHNS and CDR2 as SASEGT. The CDR3 runs to 15 residues. The CDR3 region is CASSEAGAGFTEAFF. The CDR3 DNA reads as TGTGCCAGCAGTGAAGCAGGGGCGGGATTCACTGAAGCTTTCTTT.

A note on this clone: At one end, the junction sequence differs from germline, possibly due to a read error. The chain has TRBV7-7 and TRBJ2-3, with 9 bases aligning to TRBD2. This CDR3 contains 14 residues. Looked up from germline, CDR1 is SSHAT and CDR2 is FNYEAQ (reference sequence). CDR3 nucleotides: TGTGCTAGCAGCGGGGGGACGGGGGCGGATACGCAGTATTTT. Translation gives CASSGGTGADTQYF. Full variable domain (remainder filled in from reference TRBV7-7 and TRBJ2-3): GAGVSQSPRYKVTKRGQDVTLRCDPISSHATLYWYQQALGQGPEFLTYFNYEAQPDKSGLPSDRFSAERPEGSISTLTIQRTEQRDSAMYRCASSGGTGADTQYFGPGTRLTVL.

The chain joins TRBV6-5 to TRBJ2-1; 9 bases agree with TRBD1. From germline, CDR1 is MNHEY and CDR2 SVGAGI. The CDR3 runs 15 residues. The trim removed 3 bases at V and 5 bases at J, leaving 5 bases unmatched. The DNA for the CDR3 is TGTGCCAGCAGTTATCTGGGACAGGGCGACAATGAGCAGTTCTTC. As protein: CASSYLGQGDNEQFF.

This clone has more than one count but fewer than ten. This chain connects TRBV4-2 to TRBJ1-6, with 7 bases matching TRBD1. V shed 4 bases, J shed 15 bases, and the junction held 18 bases outside the gene matches. The CDR3 contains 16 residues. CDR1 and CDR2 from the germline V gene are LGHNA and YNFKEQ. CDR3 loop: CASSPITDREGWDLHF. The CDR3 nucleotides read TGTGCCAGCAGCCCGATTACAGACAGGGAGGGTTGGGACCTCCACTTT.

This chain uses TRBV18 with TRBJ1-6, with unresolved D. The CDR3 has 14 amino acids. Germline lookup yields CDR1 KGHSH and CDR2 LQKENI. Trimming shortened V by 3 bases and J by 10 bases, and 13 bases separated the two germline ends. The CDR3 region is CASSPKGVGSPLHF. CDR3 bases: TGTGCCAGCTCACCTAAGGGTGTTGGCTCACCCCTCCACTTT. The full variable domain, in which reference TRBV18 and TRBJ1-6 provide the parts outside the CDR3, is NAGVMQNPRHLVRRRGQEARLRCSPMKGHSHVYWYRQLPEEGLKFMVYLQKENIIDESGMPKERFSAEFPKEGPSILRIQQVVRGDSAAYFCASSPKGVGSPLHFGNGTRLTVT.

The chain uses TRBV6-5 and TRBJ1-5; D may be TRBD1 (5 bases). The CDR3 covers 14 residues. CDR1 and CDR2 (germline): MNHEY, SVGAGI. V lost 2 bases and J lost 2, with 7 bases in between. The CDR3 region has the DNA TGTGCCAGCAGTTACGGCAGGGGCAATCAGCCCCAGCATTTT. This gives the protein CASSYGRGNQPQHF.

The J gene is TRBJ1-2, the V gene TRBV27; D is possibly TRBD1 (5 bases). CDR1 and CDR2 (germline): MNHEY, SMNVEV (reference sequence). Trimming took 6 bases from V and 7 from J, leaving 9 bases between them. The CDR3 spans 11 residues. CDR3 coding DNA: TGTGCCAGCAGGGGGCAAGGTGGCTACACCTTC. Translated, it gives CASRGQGGYTF.

This chain uses TRBV29-1 with TRBJ1-3; no definite D call. The CDR3 runs to 16 residues. Deletions cut 0 bases from V and 0 bases from J, with 12 bases between. Germline loops: CDR1 SQVTM, CDR2 ANQGSEA. The CDR3 DNA follows: TGCAGCGTTGAAGATTGGACTGATGACTCTGGAAACACCATATATTTT. Its protein is CSVEDWTDDSGNTIYF.